The present T cell receptor beta chain was sequenced within a study of cytomegalovirus exposure and HLA in healthy donors. With respect to this clone: The germline gene is not matched at one end of the junction; a read error may be the cause.

This cohort consisted of healthy bone marrow donors. Primers included in the PCR were 60 Vbeta and 13 Jbeta primers. Profiling relied on immunoSEQ multiplex PCR, and the TCRdb table lists in-frame clones only, not all of them. The data contain over 150,000 clones, roughly 80% of them singletons. Germline-derived CDR1 and CDR2 are MGHDK and SYGVNS. This CDR3 has 13 residues. Sample: PBMCs. The chain combines TRBV25-1 with TRBJ1-2; the D is unclear. The sequence came from a man between 50 and 59 years old in good health and CMV-seropositive. Here the CDR3 reads CASSGSFHYGYTF. The CDR3 nucleotides are TGTGCCAGTAGTGGGAGTTTTCACTATGGCTACACCTTC.